The clone carrying this T cell receptor (beta chain) was counted a few times. The data originate from a study of identical twins. TCRdb itself ran the 5' RACE reads through MiXCR, one entry per CDR3 protein. The repertoire consists of some 1,700,000 distinct CDR3 sequences, with roughly a third occurring once and the leading ten covering over 0.25%. Germline CDR1 and CDR2: GTSNPN and SVGIG (reference sequence). This CDR3 has 12 amino acids. The V and J ends lost 4 bases and 1 base respectively, with 8 bases between them. The sequence came from a newborn girl in good health. This chain connects TRBV30 to TRBJ2-7, with D possibly being TRBD1 (6 bases). The sequenced sample was cord blood. The CDR3 loop is CAWKGVSYEQYF. The CDR3 bases are TGTGCCTGGAAGGGGGTATCCTACGAGCAGTACTTC. Drawing the rest from reference TRBV30 and TRBJ2-7, the complete variable domain is SQTIHQWPATLVQPVGSPLSLECTVEGTSNPNLYWYRQAAGRGLQLLFYSVGIGQISSEVPQNLSASRPQDRQFILSSKKLLLSDSGFYLCAWKGVSYEQYFGPGTRLTVT.